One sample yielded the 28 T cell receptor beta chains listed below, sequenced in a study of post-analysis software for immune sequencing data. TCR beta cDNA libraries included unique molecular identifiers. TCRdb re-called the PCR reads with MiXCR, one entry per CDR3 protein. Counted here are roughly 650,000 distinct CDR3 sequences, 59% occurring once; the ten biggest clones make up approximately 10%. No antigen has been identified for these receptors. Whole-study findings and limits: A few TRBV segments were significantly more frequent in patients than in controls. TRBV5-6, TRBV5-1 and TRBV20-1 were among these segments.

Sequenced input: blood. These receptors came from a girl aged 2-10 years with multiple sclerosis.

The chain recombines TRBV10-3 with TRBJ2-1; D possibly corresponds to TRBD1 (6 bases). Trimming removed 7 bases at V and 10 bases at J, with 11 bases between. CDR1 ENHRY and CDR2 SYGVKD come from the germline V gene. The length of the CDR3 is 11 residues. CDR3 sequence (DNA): TGTGCCATCAAGGGGGTACGAGAGCAGTTCTTC. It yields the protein CAIKGVREQFF.

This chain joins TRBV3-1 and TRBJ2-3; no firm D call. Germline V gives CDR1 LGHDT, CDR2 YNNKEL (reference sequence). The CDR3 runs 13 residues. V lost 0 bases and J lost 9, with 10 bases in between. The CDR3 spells CASSQELGRTQYF. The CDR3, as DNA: TGTGCCAGCAGCCAAGAACTGGGTAGGACGCAGTATTTT.

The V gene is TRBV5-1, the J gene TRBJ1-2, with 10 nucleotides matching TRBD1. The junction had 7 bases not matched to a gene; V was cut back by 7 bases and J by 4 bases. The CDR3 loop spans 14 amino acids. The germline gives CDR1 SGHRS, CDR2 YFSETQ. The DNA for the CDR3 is TGCGCCAGCTCTGGACAGGGGGTATCCTATGGCTACACCTTC. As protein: CASSGQGVSYGYTF.

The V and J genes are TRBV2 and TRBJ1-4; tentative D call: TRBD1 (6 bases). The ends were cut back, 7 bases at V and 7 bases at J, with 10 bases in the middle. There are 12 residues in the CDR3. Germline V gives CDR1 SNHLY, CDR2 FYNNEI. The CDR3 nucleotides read TGTGCCAGCATCCGAGGGGGTGAAAAACTGTTTTTT. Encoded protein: CASIRGGEKLFF.

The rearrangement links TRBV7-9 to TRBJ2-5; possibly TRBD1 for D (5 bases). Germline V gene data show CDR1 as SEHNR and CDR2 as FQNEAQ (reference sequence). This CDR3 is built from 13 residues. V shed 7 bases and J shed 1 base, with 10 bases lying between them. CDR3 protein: CASTATAQETQYF. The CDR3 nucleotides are TGTGCCAGCACCGCGACAGCCCAAGAGACCCAGTACTTC.

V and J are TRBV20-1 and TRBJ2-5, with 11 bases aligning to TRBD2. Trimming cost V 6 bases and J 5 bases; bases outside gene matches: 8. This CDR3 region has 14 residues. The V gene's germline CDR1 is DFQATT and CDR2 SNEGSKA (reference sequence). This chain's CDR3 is CSADVLAGGETQYF. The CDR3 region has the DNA TGCAGTGCCGATGTGCTAGCGGGAGGTGAGACCCAGTACTTC.

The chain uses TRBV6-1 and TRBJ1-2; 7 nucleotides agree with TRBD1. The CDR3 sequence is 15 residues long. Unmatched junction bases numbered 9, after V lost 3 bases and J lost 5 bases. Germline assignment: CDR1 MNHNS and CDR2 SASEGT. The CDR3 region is CASSDIERDRYGYTF. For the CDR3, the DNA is TGTGCCAGCAGTGACATCGAACGGGACAGATATGGCTACACCTTC.

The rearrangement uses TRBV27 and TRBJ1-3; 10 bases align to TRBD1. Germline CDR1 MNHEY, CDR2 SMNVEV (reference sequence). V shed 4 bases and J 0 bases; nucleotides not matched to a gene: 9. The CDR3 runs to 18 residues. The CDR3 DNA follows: TGTGCCAGCAGTTCCGGACAGGGGGGTTGGCCCTCTGGAAACACCATATATTTT. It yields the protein CASSSGQGGWPSGNTIYF.

The CDR3: CASSFGRGTGELFF. CDR3 DNA sequence: TGTGCCAGCAGTTTCGGTCGGGGCACCGGGGAGCTGTTTTTT. The chain employs TRBV12-3 or TRBV12-4 and TRBJ2-2; D might be TRBD2 (5 bases). The CDR3 contains 14 residues. V was pared by 3 bases and J by 4 bases, with 9 bases between.

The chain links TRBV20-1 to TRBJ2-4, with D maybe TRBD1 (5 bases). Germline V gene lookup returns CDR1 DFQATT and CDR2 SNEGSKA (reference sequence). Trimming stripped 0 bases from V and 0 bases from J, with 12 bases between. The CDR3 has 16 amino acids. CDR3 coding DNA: TGCAGTGCTAGAGATTTTCAGGGCATAGCCAAAAACATTCAGTACTTC. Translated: CSARDFQGIAKNIQYF.

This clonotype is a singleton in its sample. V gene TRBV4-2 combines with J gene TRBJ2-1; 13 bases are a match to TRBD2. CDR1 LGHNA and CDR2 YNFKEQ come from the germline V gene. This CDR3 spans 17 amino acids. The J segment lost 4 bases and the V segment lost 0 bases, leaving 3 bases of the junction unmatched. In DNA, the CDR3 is TGTGCCAGCAGCCAAGAGCCGGGACTAGCGGGATACAATGAGCAGTTCTTC. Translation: CASSQEPGLAGYNEQFF.

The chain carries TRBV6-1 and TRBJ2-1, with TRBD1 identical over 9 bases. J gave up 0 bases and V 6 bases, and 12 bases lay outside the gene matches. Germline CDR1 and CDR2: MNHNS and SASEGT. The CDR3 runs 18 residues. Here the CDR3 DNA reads TGTGCCAGCAGAACTGGGACAGGGCTCACCCGCTCCTACAATGAGCAGTTCTTC. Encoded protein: CASRTGTGLTRSYNEQFF.

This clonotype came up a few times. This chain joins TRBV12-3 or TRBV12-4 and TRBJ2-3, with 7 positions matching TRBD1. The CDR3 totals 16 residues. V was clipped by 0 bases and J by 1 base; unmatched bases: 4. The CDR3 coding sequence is TGTGCCAGCAGTTTAGCTAAGACAGGGCGCACAGATACGCAGTATTTT. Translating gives CASSLAKTGRTDTQYF.

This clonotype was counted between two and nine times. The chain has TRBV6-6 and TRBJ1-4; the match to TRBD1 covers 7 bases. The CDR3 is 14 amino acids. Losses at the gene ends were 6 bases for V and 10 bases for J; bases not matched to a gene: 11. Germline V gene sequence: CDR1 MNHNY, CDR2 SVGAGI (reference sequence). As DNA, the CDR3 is TGTGCCAGCAGGTCGCGGGACAGTGATCCAAAACTGTTTTTT. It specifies CASRSRDSDPKLFF.

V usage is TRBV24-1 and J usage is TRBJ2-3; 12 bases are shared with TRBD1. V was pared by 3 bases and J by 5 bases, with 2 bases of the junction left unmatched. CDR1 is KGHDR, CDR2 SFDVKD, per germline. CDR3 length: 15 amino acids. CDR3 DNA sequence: TGTGCCACCAGTGATCGGGACAGGGGGCAAGATACGCAGTATTTT. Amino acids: CATSDRDRGQDTQYF.

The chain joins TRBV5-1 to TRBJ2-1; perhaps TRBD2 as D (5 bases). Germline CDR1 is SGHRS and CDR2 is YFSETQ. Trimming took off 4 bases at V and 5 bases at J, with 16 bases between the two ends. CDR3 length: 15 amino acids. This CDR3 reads CASSPRTGTHNEQFF. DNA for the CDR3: TGCGCCAGCAGCCCGAGGACTGGAACCCACAATGAGCAGTTCTTC.

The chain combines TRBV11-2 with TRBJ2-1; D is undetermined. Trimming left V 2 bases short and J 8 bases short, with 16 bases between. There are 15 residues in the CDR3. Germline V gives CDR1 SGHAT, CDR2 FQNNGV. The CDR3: CASSLMGSLVDEQFF. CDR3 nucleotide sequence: TGTGCCAGCAGCTTAATGGGTAGTTTGGTAGATGAGCAGTTCTTC.

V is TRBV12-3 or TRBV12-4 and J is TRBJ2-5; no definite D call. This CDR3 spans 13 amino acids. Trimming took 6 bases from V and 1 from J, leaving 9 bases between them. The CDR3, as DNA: TGTGCCAGCAGCTCGGAGCCCCAAGAGACCCAGTACTTC. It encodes CASSSEPQETQYF.

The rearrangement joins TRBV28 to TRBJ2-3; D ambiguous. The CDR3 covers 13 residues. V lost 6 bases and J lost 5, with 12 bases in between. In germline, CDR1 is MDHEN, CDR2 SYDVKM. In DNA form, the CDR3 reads TGTGCCAGCAGACCCACACTCAGAGATACGCAGTATTTT. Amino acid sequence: CASRPTLRDTQYF.

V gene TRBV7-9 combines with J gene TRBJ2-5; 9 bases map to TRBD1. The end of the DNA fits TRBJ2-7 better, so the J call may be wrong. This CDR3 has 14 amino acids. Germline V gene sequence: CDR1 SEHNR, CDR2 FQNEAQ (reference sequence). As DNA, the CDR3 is TGTGCCAGCAGCTTGGGACAGGGAAAAGACGAGCAGTACTTC. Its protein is CASSLGQGKDEQYF.

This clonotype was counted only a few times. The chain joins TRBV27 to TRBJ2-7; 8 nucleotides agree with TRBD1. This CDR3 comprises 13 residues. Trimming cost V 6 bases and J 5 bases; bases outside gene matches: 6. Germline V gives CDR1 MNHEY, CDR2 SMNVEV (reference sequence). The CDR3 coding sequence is TGTGCCAGCAGAGGACAGGGCCCACACGAGCAGTACTTC. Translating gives CASRGQGPHEQYF.

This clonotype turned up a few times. The CDR3 is CASSGTSGYEQYF. The DNA of the CDR3 is TGTGCCAGCTCCGGGACTAGCGGCTACGAGCAGTACTTC. The chain combines TRBV5-8 with TRBJ2-7; 11 positions agree with TRBD2. CDR3 size: 13 residues. J was trimmed by 3 bases and V by 7 bases; bases with no gene match: 3. The V gene's germline CDR1 is SGHTS and CDR2 YDEGEE.

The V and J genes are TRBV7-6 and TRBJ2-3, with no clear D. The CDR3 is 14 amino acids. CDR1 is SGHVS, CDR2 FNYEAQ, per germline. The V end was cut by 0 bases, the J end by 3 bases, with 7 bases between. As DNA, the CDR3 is TGTGCCAGCAGCTTAGCGTGGGGTACAGATACGCAGTATTTT. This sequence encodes CASSLAWGTDTQYF. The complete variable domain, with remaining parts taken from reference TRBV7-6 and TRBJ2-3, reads GAGVSQSPRYKVTKRGQDVALRCDPISGHVSLYWYRQALGQGPEFLTYFNYEAQQDKSGLPNDRFSAERPEGSISTLTIQRTEQRDSAMYRCASSLAWGTDTQYFGPGTRLTVL.

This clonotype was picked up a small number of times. CDR3 region: CASSPLPTSGGFYNEQFF. The CDR3 nucleotides read TGTGCCAGCAGCCCCCTGCCTACTAGCGGGGGGTTTTACAATGAGCAGTTCTTC. This chain links TRBV9 with TRBJ2-1; TRBD2 aligns across 12 bases. V shed 4 bases, J shed 4 bases, and the junction held 12 bases outside the gene matches. This CDR3 has 18 amino acids. Germline V gene lookup returns CDR1 SGDLS and CDR2 YYNGEE.

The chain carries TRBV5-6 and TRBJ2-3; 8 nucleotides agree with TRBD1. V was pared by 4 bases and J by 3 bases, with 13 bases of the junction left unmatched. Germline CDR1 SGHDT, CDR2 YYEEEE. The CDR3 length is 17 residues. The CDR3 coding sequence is TGTGCCAGCAGCGACAAGGGTCGACAGGGGTGGACAGATACGCAGTATTTT. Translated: CASSDKGRQGWTDTQYF.

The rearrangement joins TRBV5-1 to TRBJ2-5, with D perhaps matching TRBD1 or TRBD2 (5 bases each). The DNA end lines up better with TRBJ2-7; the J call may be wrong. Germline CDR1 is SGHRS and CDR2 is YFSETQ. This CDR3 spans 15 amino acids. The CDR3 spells CASSDPARGSYEQYF. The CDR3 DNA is TGCGCCAGCAGCGACCCCGCGAGGGGTTCCTACGAGCAGTACTTC.

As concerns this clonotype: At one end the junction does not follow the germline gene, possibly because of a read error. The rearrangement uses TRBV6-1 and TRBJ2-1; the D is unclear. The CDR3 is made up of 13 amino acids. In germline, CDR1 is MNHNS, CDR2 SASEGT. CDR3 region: CASRERPYNEQFF. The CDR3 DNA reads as TGTGCCAGCCGTGAGAGACCATACAATGAGCAGTTCTTC.

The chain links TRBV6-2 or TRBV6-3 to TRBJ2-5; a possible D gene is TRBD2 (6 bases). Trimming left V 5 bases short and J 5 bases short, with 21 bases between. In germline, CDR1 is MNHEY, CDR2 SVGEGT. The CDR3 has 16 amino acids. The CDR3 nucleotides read TGTGCCAGCAGTACCAAACTAGCTGGTCCGGGGGAGACCCAGTACTTC. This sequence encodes CASSTKLAGPGETQYF.